This TCR beta chain comes out of a study of T cell responses to AZD1222 COVID-19 vaccine. General study findings and limits: A mostly white British donor set with more females was recruited, and clonal diversity was possibly underestimated. Variant regions that are unmutated are reportedly the target of nearly half of spike-specific TCRs. Baseline seropositivity characterized only a handful of AZD1222 recipients.

From germline, CDR1 is SGHDN and CDR2 FVKESK. This CDR3 region has 15 residues. The germline V and J ends were trimmed by 5 bases and 7 bases, with 20 bases remaining between them. Measured with immunoSEQ multiplex PCR; TCRdb has only the in-frame clones, and not every one. This table holds some 130,000 clones, around 93% found once. Pooled together were second doses at about 4 or about 12 weeks. Concerning this clone itself: Its specificity is not known.

This clonotype was obtained from an adult who received the AZD1222 COVID-19 vaccine. The source material was peripheral blood, sampled 28 days after the second AZD1222 dose. The chain links TRBV14 to TRBJ2-5; a weak D match, TRBD2 (5 bases). CDR3 bases: TGTGCCAGCAGCGACTCCATTTGGGTGAGCGGGACCCAGTACTTC. This gives the protein CASSDSIWVSGTQYF.